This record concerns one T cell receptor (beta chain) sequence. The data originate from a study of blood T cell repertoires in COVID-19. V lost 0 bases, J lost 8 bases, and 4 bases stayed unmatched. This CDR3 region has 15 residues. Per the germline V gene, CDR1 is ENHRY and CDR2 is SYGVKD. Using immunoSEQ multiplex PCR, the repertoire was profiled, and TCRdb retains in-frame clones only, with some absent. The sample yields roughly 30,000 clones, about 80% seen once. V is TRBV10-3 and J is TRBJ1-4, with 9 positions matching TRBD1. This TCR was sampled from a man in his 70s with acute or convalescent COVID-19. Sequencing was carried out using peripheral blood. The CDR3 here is CAISESGQGYEKLFF. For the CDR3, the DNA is TGTGCCATCAGTGAGTCGGGACAGGGATACGAAAAACTGTTTTTT.